The 11 T cell receptor beta chains given below trace back to one sample, sequenced in a study of molecular identifiers for immune sequencing clone quantification (dated by TCRdb to between 2017 and 2018). Library preparation employed PCR. Sequencer: NextSeq 500. The public reads were quality trimmed at Q25 with fastp and then assembled into clones with MiXCR by TCRdb, keeping productive beta chains. Merged by CDR3 protein, the rows form single entries marked with the most common genes and DNA. For this sample the table gives approximately 550,000 distinct CDR3 sequences, of which about 26% were detected only once. Together, the top ten hold 0.7% to 0.9% of the sample. Material for sequencing was naive CD8+ T cells from blood, with Jurkat cell RNA spiked in. Taken with the paper, the label for cell subset or site translates to: FACS-sorted CD8+CD4-CCR7+CD45RA+ naive T cells. These receptors originate from a human donor in good health. Some libraries in this study had Jurkat cell RNA spiked in.

This clonotype was recorded many times. The chain recombines TRBV9 with TRBJ2-3; the D is unclear. Germline loops: CDR1 SGDLS, CDR2 YYNGEE. The CDR3 consists of 12 residues. V dropped 5 bases and J dropped 3 bases, with 7 bases sitting between them. DNA of the CDR3: TGTGCCAGCAGTGATCTAACAGATACGCAGTATTTT. Its translation is CASSDLTDTQYF.

In this sample, this clonotype turned up once. A junction boundary mismatches the germline segment, possibly from a read error. The chain uses TRBV10-3 and TRBJ2-3; a possible D gene is TRBD2 (6 bases). Germline V gives CDR1 ENHRY, CDR2 SYGVKD. CDR3 length: 13 amino acids. The chain's CDR3 is CAFSELLASTQYF. Here the CDR3 DNA reads TGTGCCTTCAGTGAGCTTCTAGCGAGTACGCAGTATTTT.

Points on this clonotype: The germline gene is not matched at one end of the junction; a read error may be the cause. This chain uses TRBV2 with TRBJ1-1; D is unresolved. Germline CDR1 and CDR2: SNHLY and FYNNEI. CDR3 length: 14 residues. In nucleotides, the CDR3 is TGTGCCAGCAGTGAATTGGCAGCGAACGCTGAAGCTTTCTTT. This gives the protein CASSELAANAEAFF. The full variable domain, with the rest looked up from reference TRBV2 and TRBJ1-1, is EPEVTQTPSHQVTQMGQEVILRCVPISNHLYFYWYRQILGQKVEFLVSFYNNEISEKSEIFDDQFSVERPDGSNFTLKIRSTKLEDSAMYFCASSELAANAEAFFGQGTRLTVV.

Points on this clonotype: The CDR3 ends on some other residue instead of the conserved phenylalanine or tryptophan, so this is likely a read error. The rearrangement links TRBV19 to TRBJ2-7; 10 bases align to TRBD1. Germline values: CDR1 LNHDA, CDR2 SQIVND (reference sequence). Trimming cost V 8 bases and J 2 bases; bases outside gene matches: 6. This CDR3 region has 14 residues. CDR3: CASGTGTGAYEQYS. CDR3 nucleotides: TGTGCCAGTGGGACCGGGACAGGGGCCTACGAGCAGTACTCC.

This clonotype was seen a handful of times. The chain links TRBV27 to TRBJ2-1, with D perhaps TRBD1 (6 bases). This CDR3 is 13 amino acids long. Trimming pared 6 bases from V and 7 bases from J, leaving 13 bases between. Germline-derived CDR1 and CDR2 are MNHEY and SMNVEV (reference sequence). The CDR3 nucleotides are TGTGCCAGCAGGGCAACAGGGATGAATGAGCAGTTCTTC. It yields the protein CASRATGMNEQFF.

On this clonotype: One end of the junction varies from germline; a read error may be responsible. This chain links TRBV5-4 with TRBJ1-1; D may be TRBD1 (5 bases). Germline V gene lookup returns CDR1 SGHNT and CDR2 YYREEE (reference sequence). The CDR3 extends over 14 amino acids. In nucleotides, the CDR3 is TGTGCCAGCAGCTTGTCCGCGGGGGGTACTGAAGCTCTCTTT. This translates into CASSLSAGGTEALF. The variable domain in full, completed from reference TRBV5-4 and TRBJ1-1, reads ETGVTQSPTHLIKTRGQQVTLRCSSQSGHNTVSWYQQALGQGPQFIFQYYREEENGRGNFPPRFSGLQFPNYSSELNVNALELDDSALYLCASSLSAGGTEALFGQGTRLTVV.

This clonotype appeared many times. This chain uses TRBV5-1 with TRBJ2-3, with D uncertain. Germline V gene lookup returns CDR1 SGHRS and CDR2 YFSETQ. V lost 0 bases and J lost 3, with 11 bases in between. The CDR3 consists of 15 residues. The CDR3 nucleotides are TGCGCCAGCAGCTTGGACCCGGCCTGGACAGATACGCAGTATTTT. Translated, it gives CASSLDPAWTDTQYF.

The chain joins TRBV29-1 to TRBJ2-1; D tentatively fits TRBD1 or TRBD2 (6 bases each). There are 14 residues in the CDR3. Germline CDR1 reads SQVTM; CDR2 reads ANQGSEA. V shed 7 bases and J shed 7 bases, with 20 bases lying between them. DNA of the CDR3: TGCAGCGCTGCCCAAGAGGGGGGCAGTAATGAGCAGTTCTTC. This sequence encodes CSAAQEGGSNEQFF.

This clonotype came up many times. The CDR3 DNA reads as TGCAGCGTGCGCGGACAGGGCTTTCAAGAGACCCAGTACTTC. Encoded protein: CSVRGQGFQETQYF. The chain recombines TRBV29-1 with TRBJ2-5; 8 positions match TRBD1. The CDR3 totals 14 residues. V gave up 6 bases and J gave up 2 bases; unmatched junction bases: 8. Per germline, CDR1 SQVTM and CDR2 ANQGSEA.

This clonotype has a handful of counts. The genes are TRBV28 and TRBJ2-5; 7 nucleotides match TRBD2. This CDR3 region has 14 residues. With 6 bases clipped from V and 2 bases from J, the junction kept 6 bases outside the gene matches. The germline V gene has CDR1 MDHEN and CDR2 SYDVKM. The CDR3 loop reads CASSLPGLQETQYF. CDR3 nucleotide sequence: TGTGCCAGCAGCCTACCGGGACTACAAGAGACCCAGTACTTC.

Many counts were recorded for this clonotype. The chain couples TRBV29-1 to TRBJ2-2; 8 nucleotides line up with TRBD2. Germline assignment: CDR1 SQVTM and CDR2 ANQGSEA. This CDR3 region has 14 residues. V lost 5 bases and J lost 6; bases outside the gene matches: 8. The CDR3 spells CSVLTGRASGELFF. The CDR3, as DNA: TGCAGCGTTCTTACCGGGAGGGCCTCCGGGGAGCTGTTTTTT.